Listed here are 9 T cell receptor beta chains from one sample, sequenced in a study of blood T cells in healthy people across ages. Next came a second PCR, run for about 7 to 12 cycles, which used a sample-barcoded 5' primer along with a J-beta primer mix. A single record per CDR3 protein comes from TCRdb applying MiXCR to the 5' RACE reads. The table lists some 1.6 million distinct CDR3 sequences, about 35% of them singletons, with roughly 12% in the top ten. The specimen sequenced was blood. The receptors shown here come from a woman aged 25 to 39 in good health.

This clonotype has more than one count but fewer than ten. CDR3: CASSEGPGARTEAFF. CDR3 sequence (DNA): TGTGCCAGCAGTGAAGGGCCCGGGGCGCGAACTGAAGCTTTCTTT. J is TRBJ1-1 and V is TRBV6-1; D might be TRBD1 (5 bases). This CDR3 contains 15 residues. V was trimmed by 1 base and J by 5 bases, leaving 14 bases between them. Looked up from germline, CDR1 is MNHNS and CDR2 is SASEGT.

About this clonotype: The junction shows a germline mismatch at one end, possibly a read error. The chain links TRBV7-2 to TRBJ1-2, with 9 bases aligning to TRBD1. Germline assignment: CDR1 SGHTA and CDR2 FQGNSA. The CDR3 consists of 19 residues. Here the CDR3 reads CASRVGATGQGPLGYGCTF. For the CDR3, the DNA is TGTGCCAGCAGAGTGGGCGCGACGGGACAGGGACCTTTGGGCTATGGCTGCACCTTC.

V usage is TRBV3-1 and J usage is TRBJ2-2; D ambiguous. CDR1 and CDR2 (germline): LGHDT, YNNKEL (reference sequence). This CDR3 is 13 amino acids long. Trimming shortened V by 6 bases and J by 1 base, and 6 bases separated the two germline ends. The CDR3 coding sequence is TGTGCCAGCAGACAGCGGAACACCGGGGAGCTGTTTTTT. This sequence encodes CASRQRNTGELFF.

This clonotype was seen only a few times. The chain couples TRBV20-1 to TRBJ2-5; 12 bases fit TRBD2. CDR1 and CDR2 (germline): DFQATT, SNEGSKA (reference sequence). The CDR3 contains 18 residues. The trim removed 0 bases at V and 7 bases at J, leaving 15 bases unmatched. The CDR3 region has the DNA TGCAGTGCTAGAGATCCGCGACTAGCGGGGGATAGCAGGGGGACCCAGTACTTC. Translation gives CSARDPRLAGDSRGTQYF.

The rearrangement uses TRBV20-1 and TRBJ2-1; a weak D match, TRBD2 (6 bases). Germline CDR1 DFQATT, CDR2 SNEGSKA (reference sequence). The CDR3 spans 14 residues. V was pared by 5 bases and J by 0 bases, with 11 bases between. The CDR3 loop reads CSAVGLSSYNEQFF. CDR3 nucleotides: TGCAGTGCTGTAGGACTAAGCTCCTACAATGAGCAGTTCTTC.

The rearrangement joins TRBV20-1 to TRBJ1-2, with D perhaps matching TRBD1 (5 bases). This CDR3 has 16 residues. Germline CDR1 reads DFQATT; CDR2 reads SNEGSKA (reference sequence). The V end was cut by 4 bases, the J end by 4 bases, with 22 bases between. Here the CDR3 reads CSATKPNMDIAYGYTF. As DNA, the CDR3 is TGCAGTGCTACAAAGCCTAATATGGACATCGCCTATGGCTACACCTTC.

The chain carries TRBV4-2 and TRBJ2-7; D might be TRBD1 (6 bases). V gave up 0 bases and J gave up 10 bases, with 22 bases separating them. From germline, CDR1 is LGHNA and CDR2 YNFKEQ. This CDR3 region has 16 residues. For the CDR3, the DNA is TGTGCCAGCAGCCAAGAGGAAGGACAGTACCAAGAAGCCCAGTACTTC. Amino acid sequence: CASSQEEGQYQEAQYF.

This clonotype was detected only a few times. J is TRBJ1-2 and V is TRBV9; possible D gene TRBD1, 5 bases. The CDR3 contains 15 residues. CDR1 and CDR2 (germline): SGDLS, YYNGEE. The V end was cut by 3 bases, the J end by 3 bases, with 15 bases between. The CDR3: CASSGTGTEDYGYTF. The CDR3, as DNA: TGTGCCAGCAGCGGCACCGGGACCGAGGACTATGGCTACACCTTC.

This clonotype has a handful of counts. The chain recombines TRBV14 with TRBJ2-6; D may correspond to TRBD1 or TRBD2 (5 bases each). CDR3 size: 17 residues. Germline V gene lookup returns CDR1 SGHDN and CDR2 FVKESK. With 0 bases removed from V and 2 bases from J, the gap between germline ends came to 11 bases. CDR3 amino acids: CASSQERGAPGANVLTF. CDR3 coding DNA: TGTGCCAGCAGCCAAGAAAGGGGAGCCCCTGGGGCCAACGTCCTGACTTTC.